These T cell receptor beta chains were read from a single sample in a study of blood T cell repertoires in COVID-19. Generated by immunoSEQ multiplex PCR, the TCRdb table keeps only in-frame clones and is missing some. The sample contains some 250,000 clones, 88% of which appear only once. Sequenced: peripheral blood. The origin of the receptors is a woman between 25 and 40 years old with acute or convalescent COVID-19. The CDR3 runs from the conserved cysteine through the conserved F or W. D genes are given only for firm matches. Only some rows state a clone size, as once, few, many or a class for expanded clones.

j_gene	d_gene	v_gene	abundance	CDR3nt	CDR3aa
TRBJ1-1	-	TRBV15	-	TGTGCCACCAGCAGGGTTTTCGGGAACACTGAAGCTTTCTTT	CATSRVFGNTEAFF
TRBJ1-6	TRBD1	TRBV7-2	-	TGTGCCAGCAGCACTCGGACAGGGGGCAATAATTCACCCCTCCACTTT	CASSTRTGGNNSPLHF
TRBJ1-6	-	TRBV6-1	few	TGTGCCAGCAGTGAAGCGATAACGAGGGAAGGTTCACCCCTCCACTTT	CASSEAITREGSPLHF
TRBJ2-6	-	TRBV4-3	-	TGCGCCAGCAGCCAAGAAGAATGGGGGCCCGGGGCCAACGTCCTGACTTTC	CASSQEEWGPGANVLTF
TRBJ2-1	TRBD2	TRBV30	-	TGTGCCTGGAGTGGTCAAAAGACTAGCGGGAGTACCAGCTCCTACAATGAGCAGTTCTTC	CAWSGQKTSGSTSSYNEQFF
TRBJ2-7	TRBD2	TRBV13	-	TGTGCCAGCAGCACAGGCCATAGCGGGAGGGGGTACGAGCAGTACTTC	CASSTGHSGRGYEQYF
TRBJ2-1	-	TRBV27	once	TGTGCCAGCAGTTTCGTTTCGGGAGTAAATGAGCAGTTCTTC	CASSFVSGVNEQFF
TRBJ2-7	TRBD1	TRBV5-8	-	TGTGCCAGCAGCCCGACCGGGACAGGGAACCACGAGCAGTACTTC	CASSPTGTGNHEQYF
TRBJ2-5	TRBD2	TRBV7-6	-	TGTGCCAGCAGCTTAGCGCTACTAGCGGGAGGGCGATTAGAGACCCAGTACTTC	CASSLALLAGGRLETQYF
TRBJ1-2	TRBD1	TRBV19	few	TGTGCCAGTAGTAGTCCCGGGACAGGGAGCTCGGCTGGCTACACCTTC	CASSSPGTGSSAGYTF
TRBJ1-2	TRBD1	TRBV23-1	-	TGCGCCAGCAGTCAAACACAGGGGGCGCGAGGCTACACCTTC	CASSQTQGARGYTF
TRBJ2-3	TRBD1	TRBV19	once	TGTGCCAGTAGACGACAGGGTTCTAGCACAGATACGCAGTATTTT	CASRRQGSSTDTQYF
TRBJ1-5	-	TRBV30	once	TGTGCCTGGAGTGGGGGGGGCTTTTATCAGCCCCAGCATTTT	CAWSGGGFYQPQHF
TRBJ2-7	TRBD1	TRBV5-4	-	TGTGCCAGCAGTCCCCCGGGACAGTTCTACGAGCAGTACTTC	CASSPPGQFYEQYF
TRBJ2-7	-	TRBV14	-	TGTGCCAGCAGCCAAGGTCCTGGAGGCTACGAGCAGTACTTC	CASSQGPGGYEQYF
TRBJ1-1	TRBD1	TRBV15	-	TGTGCCACCAGCAGAGGGACAGGCGGGAACACTGAAGCTTTCTTT	CATSRGTGGNTEAFF
TRBJ2-1	-	TRBV27	-	TGTGCCAGCAGTTATAACTGGGGGGGGCTAACACGCGAGCAGTTCTTC	CASSYNWGGLTREQFF
TRBJ1-6	-	TRBV27	-	TGTGCCAGCAGTTTAGGGGGCGATGCCCTCCACTTT	CASSLGGDALHF
TRBJ1-2	-	TRBV7-9	once	TGTGCCAGCAGCTTACCAGGACAGCCGACCTATGGCTACACCTTC	CASSLPGQPTYGYTF
TRBJ2-5	-	TRBV10-3	-	TGTGCCATCAGTGATCGTCCAGGGCAAGAGACCCAGTACTTC	CAISDRPGQETQYF
TRBJ1-2	TRBD1	TRBV3-1/TRBV3-2	-	TGTGCCAGCAGCCTGGGACAGAAGAATGGCTACACCTTC	CASSLGQKNGYTF
TRBJ2-3	TRBD1	TRBV9	once	TGTGCCAGCAGCGGGGACAGTACGAAAGATACGCAGTATTTT	CASSGDSTKDTQYF
TRBJ2-1	-	TRBV6-5	-	TGTGCCAGCAGTCAACAGCAAACCCAGTTCTTC	CASSQQQTQFF
TRBJ2-7	-	TRBV27	-	TGTGCCAGCAGTTTAGGGCGCATCTCCTACGAGCAGTACTTC	CASSLGRISYEQYF
TRBJ2-3	-	TRBV5-1	-	TGCGCCAGCACCTCAGGAGCGGCTAGCACAGATACGCAGTATTTT	CASTSGAASTDTQYF
TRBJ1-6	TRBD1	TRBV6-1	-	TGTGCCAGCAGTGAGTACAGGGGGCTAAATTCACCCCTCCACTTT	CASSEYRGLNSPLHF
TRBJ2-7	TRBD2	TRBV18	-	TGTGCCAGCTCAGGACTAGCGGGAACCTACGAGCAGTACTTC	CASSGLAGTYEQYF
TRBJ1-4	TRBD1	TRBV19	-	TGTGCCAGTAGGAGGACAGGTTTTGAAAAACTGTTTTTT	CASRRTGFEKLFF
TRBJ2-6	-	TRBV19	-	TGTGCCAGTCCCCGGGGAGACAAGGGCTCTGGGGCCAACGTCCTGACTTTC	CASPRGDKGSGANVLTF
TRBJ2-2	TRBD2	TRBV5-6	-	TGTGCCAGCAGCTTGGTAGTTGCAGCCGGGACTAGGACCACCGGGGAGCTGTTTTTT	CASSLVVAAGTRTTGELFF
TRBJ2-3	TRBD2	TRBV5-6	-	TGTGCCAGCAGCGGAACTAGCGGGCCCCGATTT	CASSGTSGPRF
TRBJ2-1	TRBD1	TRBV27	-	TGTGCCAGCAGTTTCTCGACAGGGTTGTCTGAGCAGTTCTTC	CASSFSTGLSEQFF
TRBJ1-3	-	TRBV12-5	-	TGTGCTAGTGGGGTGAGCTCTGGAAACACCATATATTTT	CASGVSSGNTIYF
TRBJ2-2	-	TRBV7-2	-	TGTGCCAGCAGCTTAGTTTTAGGGAGCACCGGGGAGCTGTTTTTT	CASSLVLGSTGELFF
TRBJ2-1	-	TRBV6-5	-	TGTGCCAGCAGTAGCGGAAGCGGTGCCTACAATGAGCAGTTCTTC	CASSSGSGAYNEQFF
TRBJ2-1	-	TRBV19	-	TGTGCCAGTAGTATGACAGCCCCCTACAATGAGCAGTTCTTC	CASSMTAPYNEQFF